Below, 22 T cell receptor beta chains from the same sample are listed, as sequenced in a study of T cells after yellow fever vaccination (dated by TCRdb to the late 2010s). Read against the paper, the sample's treatment or condition label means: live attenuated yellow fever vaccine strain. The method was 5' RACE. The data were produced on an Illumina HiSeq 2500. TCRdb handled the public reads itself, with Q25 trimming in fastp and clone calling in MiXCR, and kept productive beta chains. Each record represents a unique CDR3 protein, reported with the most common genes and DNA among its rows. The sample yields about 94,000 distinct CDR3 sequences; 7.5% to 10% were counted once. Clones ranked in the top ten supply about 15% of the sample. Sequenced here: CD8+ T cells not binding an NS4B(214-222) dextramer, sorted from PBMCs, sampled around 15 days after the first yellow fever vaccination. This sample's cell subset or site label indicates: NS4B epitope dextramer-negative CD8 T cells. All receptors come from a man aged 18-30 years who received the YFV17D yellow fever vaccine.

This clonotype was counted at least ten times. This chain links TRBV2 with TRBJ2-7, with a tentative D call TRBD1 (6 bases). Trimming stripped 4 bases from V and 6 bases from J, with 7 bases between. The CDR3 covers 11 residues. In germline, CDR1 is SNHLY, CDR2 FYNNEI. The chain's CDR3 is CASSGGGEQYF. The DNA for the CDR3 is TGTGCCAGCAGTGGAGGGGGCGAGCAGTACTTC.

This clonotype was counted only a few times. The chain has TRBV27 and TRBJ1-1; TRBD1 matches at 8 bases. Germline V CDR1 and CDR2: MNHEY, SMNVEV (reference sequence). V dropped 7 bases and J dropped 4; count of bases not matched to a gene: 8. This CDR3 is 14 amino acids long. In DNA form, the CDR3 reads TGTGCCAGCACCGTAACAGGGGGGAGCACTGAAGCTTTCTTT. This sequence encodes CASTVTGGSTEAFF.

In this sample, this clonotype turned up a few times. The chain has TRBV7-9 and TRBJ1-3; TRBD1 aligns across 8 bases. The CDR3 spans 17 residues. Germline V gene lookup returns CDR1 SEHNR and CDR2 FQNEAQ (reference sequence). V dropped 8 bases and J dropped 0; count of bases not matched to a gene: 12. In DNA form, the CDR3 reads TGTGCCAGCCTCGACAGGGGCGAAGGGATCTCTGGAAACACCATATATTTT. Its protein is CASLDRGEGISGNTIYF.

This clonotype has a handful of counts. This chain joins TRBV6-5 and TRBJ1-1; D gene unclear. Trimming cost V 2 bases and J 0 bases, with 7 bases left between them. Germline values: CDR1 MNHEY, CDR2 SVGAGI. CDR3 length equals 14 residues. The CDR3: CASSYGAVNTEAFF. The DNA of the CDR3 is TGTGCCAGCAGTTACGGAGCCGTGAACACTGAAGCTTTCTTT.

Only a few counts were recorded for this clonotype. The chain carries TRBV25-1 and TRBJ2-7; 11 bases align to TRBD1. This CDR3 has 15 amino acids. Germline lookup yields CDR1 MGHDK and CDR2 SYGVNS. V lost 5 bases and J lost 4; bases outside the gene matches: 7. The CDR3 region is CASSTWGTGGYEQYF. DNA for the CDR3: TGTGCCAGCAGTACTTGGGGGACAGGGGGTTACGAGCAGTACTTC.

Only a few counts were recorded for this clonotype. The CDR3 DNA reads as TGTGCCAGTAGTATCGGGTTCATGAACACTGAAGCTTTCTTT. It encodes CASSIGFMNTEAFF. The chain is built from TRBV19 and TRBJ1-1, with D unclear. The germline CDR1 and CDR2 sequences are LNHDA and SQIVND (reference sequence). There are 14 residues in the CDR3. V lost 3 bases to trimming and J lost 0 bases, with 8 bases between them.

CDR3 nucleotides: TGTGCCAGCAACCAACAGGGAGGGAACACTGAAGCTTTCTTT. This encodes CASNQQGGNTEAFF. The rearrangement uses TRBV6-1 and TRBJ1-1; D is possibly TRBD1 (6 bases). The V end was cut by 7 bases, the J end by 1 base, with 13 bases between. The CDR3 is made up of 14 amino acids. Germline assignment: CDR1 MNHNS and CDR2 SASEGT.

This clonotype was detected only a few times. The gene calls are TRBV20-1 and TRBJ1-2; a weak D match, TRBD1 (6 bases). CDR3 length: 16 residues. Per germline, CDR1 DFQATT and CDR2 SNEGSKA (reference sequence). The V end lost 6 bases, the J end lost 2 bases, and 22 bases lay between the germline ends. The CDR3 DNA reads TGCAGTGCGAGCAGGGGTCTGCTTTTAAACAACTATGGCTACACCTTC. The encoded protein is CSASRGLLLNNYGYTF.

V gene TRBV19 combines with J gene TRBJ1-2; D unclear. This CDR3 has 15 residues. CDR1 LNHDA and CDR2 SQIVND come from the germline V gene (reference sequence). V was clipped by 7 bases and J by 2 bases, with 17 bases between them. CDR3 loop: CASNNPLGSNYGYTF. DNA for the CDR3: TGTGCCAGTAACAACCCCTTGGGCAGCAACTATGGCTACACCTTC.

The CDR3 DNA follows: TGTGCCAGCAACCACCCCCTCTACGAGCAGTACTTC. Translating it yields CASNHPLYEQYF. The rearrangement uses TRBV6-5 and TRBJ2-7; D remains ambiguous. Trimming took off 7 bases at V and 3 bases at J, with 10 bases between the two ends. CDR1 and CDR2 from the germline V gene are MNHEY and SVGAGI. This CDR3 comprises 12 residues.

Many counts were recorded for this clonotype. V and J are TRBV15 and TRBJ2-2, with D unresolved. Between the trimmed V and J ends, which lost 3 bases and 2 bases, there was a span of 10 bases. The CDR3 spans 15 residues. CDR1 and CDR2 from the germline V gene are LNHNV and YYDKDF (reference sequence). Here the CDR3 reads CATSSHETNTGELFF. The CDR3 nucleotides are TGTGCCACCAGCAGTCACGAAACCAACACCGGGGAGCTGTTTTTT.

This clonotype was observed a handful of times. The chain employs TRBV15 and TRBJ1-3; D ambiguous. V lost 4 bases, J lost 0 bases, and 10 bases lay in between. Germline CDR1 LNHNV, CDR2 YYDKDF (reference sequence). This CDR3 comprises 15 residues. CDR3 loop: CATSIGQSSGNTIYF. The CDR3 nucleotides are TGTGCCACCAGCATCGGCCAGAGCTCTGGAAACACCATATATTTT.

This clonotype showed up just a few times. The chain combines TRBV5-1 with TRBJ1-1, with a weak D call TRBD1 (6 bases). The CDR3 length is 14 residues. Germline assignment: CDR1 SGHRS and CDR2 YFSETQ. V was clipped by 3 bases and J by 5 bases, with 14 bases between them. CDR3 in amino acids: CASSSTGLGTEAFF. The CDR3 DNA reads TGCGCCAGCAGCTCCACAGGGCTCGGGACTGAAGCTTTCTTT.

There are many counts of this clonotype. The rearrangement links TRBV9 to TRBJ2-1; D is unclear. Germline V CDR1 and CDR2: SGDLS, YYNGEE. V lost 7 bases to trimming and J lost 5 bases, with 10 bases between them. The CDR3 covers 12 residues. For the CDR3, the DNA is TGTGCCAGCGGGATAGGGAACAATGAGCAGTTCTTC. Its translation: CASGIGNNEQFF.

V is TRBV7-2 and J is TRBJ2-5; 10 positions match TRBD2. Looked up from germline, CDR1 is SGHTA and CDR2 is FQGNSA. With V trimmed by 3 bases and J by 1 base, 5 bases remained unmatched. The CDR3 runs to 16 residues. Here the CDR3 DNA reads TGTGCCAGCAGCTTCGAGTCTAGCGGGGGCCAAGAGACCCAGTACTTC. Residues: CASSFESSGGQETQYF.

DNA for the CDR3: TGTGCCAGACCCCAAGGGGGCCTGAACACTGAAGCTTTCTTT. It codes for CARPQGGLNTEAFF. This chain uses TRBV2 with TRBJ1-1; TRBD1 agrees at 7 bases. Germline loops: CDR1 SNHLY, CDR2 FYNNEI. The CDR3 has 14 residues. The trim removed 9 bases at V and 0 bases at J, leaving 7 bases unmatched.

The J gene is TRBJ1-2, the V gene TRBV6-2 or TRBV6-3; D is undetermined. The V gene lost 0 bases and the J gene lost 4 bases, with 6 bases spanning the gap. The germline CDR1 and CDR2 sequences are MNHEY and SVGEGT. The CDR3 has 13 amino acids. The CDR3 reads CASSYSAGYGYTF. The CDR3 DNA reads TGTGCCAGCAGTTACTCTGCGGGCTATGGCTACACCTTC.

This clonotype has only a few counts. J is TRBJ1-5 and V is TRBV20-1; TRBD1 is a possible D gene (5 bases). CDR1 DFQATT and CDR2 SNEGSKA come from the germline V gene (reference sequence). The CDR3 has 15 amino acids. V lost 0 bases, J lost 3 bases, and 12 bases lay in between. DNA of the CDR3: TGCAGTGCTAGAGATGTGACAGTTATCAATCAGCCCCAGCATTTT. This codes for CSARDVTVINQPQHF.

The chain carries TRBV6-4 and TRBJ2-7, with TRBD1 identical over 10 bases. Germline V gene data show CDR1 as MRHNA and CDR2 as SNTAGT. V lost 10 bases, J lost 5 bases, and 11 bases stayed unmatched. The CDR3 runs to 14 residues. The CDR3, as DNA: TGTGCCACCGTACAGGGACAGGGGTACCACGAGCAGTACTTC. Encoded protein: CATVQGQGYHEQYF.

This chain links TRBV30 with TRBJ1-1; 9 positions match TRBD1. The germline gives CDR1 GTSNPN, CDR2 SVGIG (reference sequence). The CDR3 has 16 amino acids. V was clipped by 2 bases and J by 0 bases; unmatched bases: 7. The CDR3 nucleotides are TGTGCCTGGAGTACAGGGACAGGGCGAGTGAACACTGAAGCTTTCTTT. Protein product: CAWSTGTGRVNTEAFF.

In this sample, this clonotype turned up a few times. The chain combines TRBV11-1 with TRBJ2-6, with TRBD1 identical over 10 bases. This CDR3 comprises 18 residues. V shed 4 bases and J 0 bases; nucleotides not matched to a gene: 6. CDR1 is SGHAT and CDR2 is FQDESV in the germline V gene (reference sequence). CDR3 region: CASSSSGTGDSGANVLTF. The DNA for the CDR3 is TGTGCCAGCAGCTCTTCCGGGACAGGGGACTCTGGGGCCAACGTCCTGACTTTC.

This clonotype showed up just a few times. This chain connects TRBV4-2 to TRBJ1-3; D might be TRBD1 (6 bases). Deletions cut 3 bases from V and 4 bases from J, with 19 bases between. The CDR3 is 17 amino acids. Germline loops: CDR1 LGHNA, CDR2 YNFKEQ. CDR3 amino acids: CASSHNQQGADGNTIYF. The CDR3 DNA is TGTGCCAGCAGCCACAACCAACAGGGAGCGGACGGAAACACCATATATTTT.